This passage covers 32 T cell receptor beta chains from one sample sequenced in a study of blood T cell repertoires in COVID-19. The assay was immunoSEQ multiplex PCR, and TCRdb's table has in-frame clones only and misses some. This sample has 50,000 to 75,000 clones, with approximately 79% found just once. Input material: peripheral blood. The receptors come from an elderly woman with active or convalescent COVID-19.

The chain joins TRBV2 to TRBJ1-2; D perhaps matches TRBD1 (6 bases). Looked up from germline, CDR1 is SNHLY and CDR2 is FYNNEI. CDR3 length: 14 amino acids. With 5 bases removed from V and 6 bases from J, the gap between germline ends came to 16 bases. For the CDR3, the DNA is TGTGCCAGCAGTCTCCTCGGACAGTTCGATGGCTACACCTTC. Translated: CASSLLGQFDGYTF.

This clone was recorded many times. V and J are TRBV11-3 and TRBJ2-5, with D maybe TRBD2 (7 bases). The CDR3 is 15 amino acids. Trimming left V 4 bases short and J 6 bases short, with 18 bases between. The germline V gene encodes CDR1 SGHNT and CDR2 YENEEA. CDR3 protein: CASSSEGGGTKTQYF. CDR3 bases: TGTGCCAGCAGCTCGGAGGGGGGGGGCACGAAGACCCAGTACTTC.

The genes are TRBV11-3 and TRBJ2-1, with D unresolved. CDR1 SGHNT and CDR2 YENEEA come from the germline V gene. This CDR3 is built from 11 residues. V lost 3 bases and J 7 bases, leaving 4 bases between the germline ends. CDR3 sequence: CASSFRNEQFF. Written as DNA, the CDR3 is TGTGCCAGCAGCTTCCGGAATGAGCAGTTCTTC.

The chain combines TRBV6-5 with TRBJ1-2; the D gene is possibly TRBD1 (6 bases). The CDR3 has 14 residues. CDR1 MNHEY and CDR2 SVGAGI come from the germline V gene. V shed 10 bases and J shed 0 bases, with 15 bases lying between them. This CDR3 is CATARGGTNYGYTF. The CDR3 region has the DNA TGTGCCACCGCTAGGGGGGGAACTAACTATGGCTACACCTTC.

The V and J genes are TRBV18 and TRBJ2-7; TRBD1 might be the D (5 bases). From germline, CDR1 is KGHSH and CDR2 LQKENI. CDR3 length equals 15 residues. The V end was cut by 4 bases, the J end by 0 bases, with 13 bases between. The CDR3 spells CASSQTTASSYEQYF. As DNA, the CDR3 is TGTGCCAGCTCACAGACGACAGCCAGCTCCTACGAGCAGTACTTC. Combining the CDR3 with reference TRBV18 and TRBJ2-7 gives the whole variable domain NAGVMQNPRHLVRRRGQEARLRCSPMKGHSHVYWYRQLPEEGLKFMVYLQKENIIDESGMPKERFSAEFPKEGPSILRIQQVVRGDSAAYFCASSQTTASSYEQYFGPGTRLTVT.

Only a few counts were recorded for this clone. The rearrangement joins TRBV6-5 to TRBJ1-1; unclear D gene. The CDR3 runs 13 residues. V lost 6 bases and J lost 1, with 9 bases in between. CDR1 is MNHEY and CDR2 is SVGAGI in the germline V gene. The CDR3 loop is CASSLPRNTEAFF. The CDR3 DNA sequence: TGTGCCAGCAGCCTCCCCAGGAACACTGAAGCTTTCTTT.

The rearrangement links TRBV19 to TRBJ2-2; TRBD1 agrees at 8 bases. V lost 5 bases and J lost 1; bases outside the gene matches: 9. CDR1 and CDR2 (germline): LNHDA, SQIVND (reference sequence). The CDR3 length is 17 residues. This CDR3 reads CASSSFWGTGNTGELFF. The CDR3 bases are TGTGCCAGTAGTTCCTTCTGGGGGACAGGGAACACCGGGGAGCTGTTTTTT. The whole variable domain, remainder taken from reference TRBV19 and TRBJ2-2, is DGGITQSPKYLFRKEGQNVTLSCEQNLNHDAMYWYRQDPGQGLRLIYYSQIVNDFQKGDIAEGYSVSREKKESFPLTVTSAQKNPTAFYLCASSSFWGTGNTGELFFGEGSRLTVL.

This clone was counted between two and nine times. V gene TRBV10-3 combines with J gene TRBJ2-7, with D unresolved. Trimming pared 2 bases from V and 3 bases from J, leaving 14 bases between. This CDR3 is built from 15 residues. CDR1 ENHRY and CDR2 SYGVKD come from the germline V gene. Written as DNA, the CDR3 is TGTGCCATCAGTGAGCCTCCTAGGCCAATCTACGAGCAGTACTTC. Protein product: CAISEPPRPIYEQYF.

The chain couples TRBV7-2 to TRBJ2-5, with D unclear. From germline, CDR1 is SGHTA and CDR2 FQGNSA. V shed 5 bases and J shed 5 bases, with 6 bases lying between them. CDR3 length equals 11 residues. CDR3 amino acids: CASSARETQYF. CDR3 DNA: TGTGCCAGCAGCGCTCGGGAGACCCAGTACTTC.

This sequence joins TRBV5-1 and TRBJ1-6; D remains ambiguous. This CDR3 contains 15 residues. Between the trimmed V and J ends, which lost 4 bases and 5 bases, there was a span of 13 bases. Germline CDR1 and CDR2: SGHRS and YFSETQ. This CDR3 reads CASSTAGSDNSPLHF. CDR3 in DNA: TGCGCCAGCAGCACCGCGGGAAGTGATAATTCACCCCTCCACTTT.

The J gene is TRBJ2-1, the V gene TRBV4-1; 8 positions agree with TRBD2. This CDR3 comprises 13 residues. Germline V lookup: CDR1 MGHRA, CDR2 YSYEKL. Trimming cost V 7 bases and J 4 bases; bases outside gene matches: 3. The CDR3 bases are TGCGCCAGCACAGCGGGGGCGTACAATGAGCAGTTCTTC. Translation gives CASTAGAYNEQFF.

V is TRBV19 and J is TRBJ1-4; the match to TRBD1 covers 8 bases. Germline V gene data show CDR1 as LNHDA and CDR2 as SQIVND (reference sequence). Trimming at V came to 4 bases and at J to 5 bases, leaving 3 bases not matched to a gene. The CDR3 is 14 amino acids. The CDR3 reads CASSRTGGNEKLFF. For the CDR3, the DNA is TGTGCCAGTAGTAGAACAGGGGGGAATGAAAAACTGTTTTTT. Using reference TRBV19 and TRBJ1-4 for the parts outside the CDR3, the full variable domain is DGGITQSPKYLFRKEGQNVTLSCEQNLNHDAMYWYRQDPGQGLRLIYYSQIVNDFQKGDIAEGYSVSREKKESFPLTVTSAQKNPTAFYLCASSRTGGNEKLFFGSGTQLSVL.

This chain links TRBV5-4 with TRBJ1-1; D possibly corresponds to TRBD1 (6 bases). CDR1 and CDR2 (germline): SGHNT, YYREEE (reference sequence). V was shortened by 4 bases and J by 0 bases, with 7 bases between the two germline ends. The CDR3 runs 13 residues. CDR3 amino acids: CASSNRVNTEAFF. DNA for the CDR3: TGTGCCAGCAGCAACAGGGTGAACACTGAAGCTTTCTTT.

The J gene is TRBJ1-3, the V gene TRBV6-5; D ambiguous. The germline V gene encodes CDR1 MNHEY and CDR2 SVGAGI. The CDR3 has 12 residues. The ends were cut back, 6 bases at V and 1 base at J, with 4 bases in the middle. The CDR3 here is CASRASGNTIYF. The CDR3 bases are TGTGCCAGCAGGGCTTCTGGAAACACCATATATTTT.

This chain links TRBV19 with TRBJ1-2; 12 bases align to TRBD1. CDR3 length: 15 amino acids. Germline V CDR1 and CDR2: LNHDA, SQIVND (reference sequence). Losses at the gene ends were 4 bases for V and 5 bases for J; bases not matched to a gene: 5. The CDR3: CASSTPGQGAYGYTF. The DNA for the CDR3 is TGTGCCAGTAGTACACCGGGACAGGGGGCTTATGGCTACACCTTC.

This chain joins TRBV3-1 (or the pseudogene TRBV3-2) and TRBJ2-7; 9 bases agree with TRBD1. Per germline, CDR1 LGHDT and CDR2 YNNKEL (reference sequence). This CDR3 region has 13 residues. J lost 5 bases, V lost 4 bases, and 3 bases had no gene match. CDR3 region: CASSPWTGDEQYF. The CDR3 DNA reads TGTGCCAGCAGCCCCTGGACAGGGGACGAGCAGTACTTC.

This clone has a handful of counts. The gene calls are TRBV9 and TRBJ2-4; no firm D call. The V gene lost 0 bases and the J gene lost 0 bases, with 4 bases spanning the gap. The CDR3 runs 14 residues. Germline V gene lookup returns CDR1 SGDLS and CDR2 YYNGEE. In DNA, the CDR3 is TGTGCCAGCAGCGTAGGTCTAGCCAAAAACATTCAGTACTTC. It translates to CASSVGLAKNIQYF. The variable domain in full, completed from reference TRBV9 and TRBJ2-4, reads DSGVTQTPKHLITATGQRVTLRCSPRSGDLSVYWYQQSLDQGLQFLIQYYNGEERAKGNILERFSAQQFPDLHSELNLSSLELGDSALYFCASSVGLAKNIQYFGAGTRLSVL.

V is TRBV19 and J is TRBJ1-2; 8 bases map to TRBD1. The CDR3 loop spans 15 amino acids. The germline V gene encodes CDR1 LNHDA and CDR2 SQIVND (reference sequence). V was clipped by 6 bases and J by 4 bases; unmatched bases: 10. CDR3: CASSPGTGTGYGYTF. The CDR3 DNA follows: TGTGCCAGTAGCCCTGGTACCGGGACAGGCTATGGCTACACCTTC.

The V gene is TRBV19, the J gene TRBJ1-5; 8 nucleotides agree with TRBD1. V was pared by 0 bases and J by 13 bases, with 5 bases of the junction left unmatched. Germline-derived CDR1 and CDR2 are LNHDA and SQIVND (reference sequence). CDR3 length: 13 residues. The CDR3 DNA reads TGTGCCAGTAGTATAGATCGTCGGACAGGGCAGCATTTT. As protein: CASSIDRRTGQHF.

The V call is TRBV5-1, the J call TRBJ1-3; 9 nucleotides match TRBD1. Germline V gene data show CDR1 as SGHRS and CDR2 as YFSETQ. J lost 2 bases, V lost 4 bases, and 13 bases had no gene match. This CDR3 contains 18 residues. CDR3 in amino acids: CASSRGFRDRAPGNTIYF. Written as DNA, the CDR3 is TGCGCCAGCAGCCGGGGATTCCGGGACAGGGCTCCTGGAAACACCATATATTTT. Combining the CDR3 with reference TRBV5-1 and TRBJ1-3 gives the whole variable domain KAGVTQTPRYLIKTRGQQVTLSCSPISGHRSVSWYQQTPGQGLQFLFEYFSETQRNKGNFPGRFSGRQFSNSRSEMNVSTLELGDSALYLCASSRGFRDRAPGNTIYFGEGSWLTVV.

The chain is built from TRBV5-3 and TRBJ2-3, with 8 nucleotides matching TRBD1. TRBV5-3 is flagged as an ORF with uncertain function. The V gene end was trimmed by 3 bases and the J gene end by 1 base; junction bases not matched to a gene: 10. CDR3 length: 17 amino acids. The CDR3 DNA is TGTGCCAGAAGCTGTGGGATTCCGGGACAGGGCACAGATACGCAGTATTTT. Residues: CARSCGIPGQGTDTQYF.

The rearrangement uses TRBV3-1 (or the pseudogene TRBV3-2) and TRBJ2-5; TRBD1 matches at 7 bases. Germline assignment: CDR1 LGHDT and CDR2 YNNKEL (reference sequence). The CDR3 length is 16 residues. V was pared by 3 bases and J by 5 bases, with 12 bases of the junction left unmatched. CDR3 in amino acids: CASSQGDSPSGETQYF. The CDR3 DNA sequence: TGTGCCAGCAGCCAGGGGGACAGCCCCTCCGGTGAGACCCAGTACTTC.

The chain recombines TRBV4-1 with TRBJ1-3; TRBD1 matches at 7 bases. The length of the CDR3 is 16 residues. CDR1 and CDR2 (germline): MGHRA, YSYEKL. V lost 0 bases and J lost 1; bases outside the gene matches: 3. This CDR3 reads CASSQESGGSGNTIYF. Written as DNA, the CDR3 is TGCGCCAGCAGCCAAGAGTCAGGGGGGTCTGGAAACACCATATATTTT.

The gene calls are TRBV19 and TRBJ2-2; TRBD1 matches 7 bases. CDR1 is LNHDA and CDR2 is SQIVND in the germline V gene (reference sequence). J lost 7 bases, V lost 9 bases, and 8 bases had no gene match. The CDR3 is 13 amino acids. The CDR3 protein is CASTFRGNGELFF. The CDR3 bases are TGTGCCAGCACCTTCAGGGGGAACGGGGAGCTGTTTTTT.

Here the CDR3 DNA reads TGTGCCAGCAAAAACAGGGGTGGGGGCTACACCTTC. Protein product: CASKNRGGGYTF. The V call is TRBV6-4, the J call TRBJ1-2; TRBD1 matches 7 bases. CDR3 size: 12 residues. Unmatched junction bases numbered 7, after V lost 7 bases and J lost 8 bases. CDR1 MRHNA and CDR2 SNTAGT come from the germline V gene.

V is TRBV2 and J is TRBJ1-6, with D possibly being TRBD1 (6 bases). V was cut by 4 bases and J by 7 bases, with 11 bases left in between. Germline V CDR1 and CDR2: SNHLY, FYNNEI. This CDR3 spans 14 amino acids. The CDR3 coding sequence is TGTGCCAGCAGTGTCTACAGGGACAATTCACCCCTCCACTTT. Protein: CASSVYRDNSPLHF.

The CDR3 spells CASTAGGRHNEQFF. Written as DNA, the CDR3 is TGTGCCAGTACAGCGGGGGGGCGACACAATGAGCAGTTCTTC. This sequence joins TRBV6-5 and TRBJ2-1; 10 nucleotides align to TRBD2. This CDR3 spans 14 amino acids. Germline CDR1 reads MNHEY; CDR2 reads SVGAGI. J gave up 5 bases and V 9 bases, and 7 bases lay outside the gene matches.

This clone was counted between two and nine times. The chain is built from TRBV18 and TRBJ2-6; a weak D match, TRBD2 (5 bases). The germline CDR1 and CDR2 sequences are KGHSH and LQKENI. The CDR3 length is 14 residues. Deletions cut 3 bases from V and 4 bases from J, with 7 bases between. The chain's CDR3 is CASSPGVGANVLTF. The CDR3 region has the DNA TGTGCCAGCTCACCCGGGGTCGGGGCCAACGTCCTGACTTTC. The full variable domain, its missing parts supplied by reference TRBV18 and TRBJ2-6, is NAGVMQNPRHLVRRRGQEARLRCSPMKGHSHVYWYRQLPEEGLKFMVYLQKENIIDESGMPKERFSAEFPKEGPSILRIQQVVRGDSAAYFCASSPGVGANVLTFGAGSRLTVL.

This clone was detected only a few times. The chain couples TRBV19 to TRBJ1-2; TRBD1 matches 8 bases. The germline V gene has CDR1 LNHDA and CDR2 SQIVND (reference sequence). The CDR3 covers 16 residues. V gave up 3 bases and J gave up 4 bases; unmatched junction bases: 10. The CDR3 here is CASSMSQGASPYGYTF. As DNA, the CDR3 is TGTGCCAGTAGTATGTCCCAGGGGGCGAGTCCCTATGGCTACACCTTC. The whole variable domain, filled in from reference TRBV19 and TRBJ1-2, reads DGGITQSPKYLFRKEGQNVTLSCEQNLNHDAMYWYRQDPGQGLRLIYYSQIVNDFQKGDIAEGYSVSREKKESFPLTVTSAQKNPTAFYLCASSMSQGASPYGYTFGSGTRLTVV.

In nucleotides, the CDR3 is TGTGCCAGCACCATGGGAGTCCGGGACTATGGCTACACCTTC. It translates to CASTMGVRDYGYTF. V usage is TRBV11-2 and J usage is TRBJ1-2; D remains ambiguous. Germline lookup yields CDR1 SGHAT and CDR2 FQNNGV. Trimming shortened V by 7 bases and J by 3 bases, and 15 bases separated the two germline ends. The CDR3 is made up of 14 amino acids.

The V call is TRBV11-2, the J call TRBJ1-2; D may be TRBD1 (5 bases). From germline, CDR1 is SGHAT and CDR2 FQNNGV. CDR3 length: 16 residues. Between the trimmed V and J ends, which lost 1 base and 2 bases, there was a span of 14 bases. The CDR3 sequence is CASSLVAGEWNYGYTF. Written as DNA, the CDR3 is TGTGCCAGCAGCTTAGTAGCGGGGGAATGGAACTATGGCTACACCTTC.

The rearrangement uses TRBV19 and TRBJ2-4; 8 bases agree with TRBD2. Germline CDR1 and CDR2: LNHDA and SQIVND (reference sequence). The length of the CDR3 is 14 residues. With V trimmed by 5 bases and J by 7 bases, 7 bases remained unmatched. The CDR3 DNA follows: TGTGCCAGTAGTGCGGCGGGGGGAAGGAACATTCAGTACTTC. It specifies CASSAAGGRNIQYF.